The T cell receptor beta chain described here comes from a study of blood T cells in healthy people across ages. Details on this clonotype: The target antigen is unknown.

Sample-barcoded 5' priming and a J-beta primer mix drove a second PCR of roughly 6 to 12 cycles. TCRdb re-derived calls from the 5' RACE reads in MiXCR, one entry per CDR3 protein. Found here are around 800,000 distinct CDR3 sequences, 40% to 50% of them singletons; the top ten hold about a fifth. Study-level results: Donors of long life had a larger count of naive CD4+ cells and greater diversity than aged donors.

Total RNA was extracted at no less than 5.5 micrograms per sample. Material: blood. This sequence originates from a man between 60 and 75 years old in good health.

The CDR3 DNA reads TGTGCCAGCAGCCCCCAACTAGCCCCGGGCACCGGGGAGCTGTTTTTT. Residues: CASSPQLAPGTGELFF. J is TRBJ2-2 and V is TRBV9, with D possibly matching TRBD2 (6 bases). There are 16 residues in the CDR3. V lost 4 bases, J lost 4 bases, and 17 bases lay in between. Per the germline V gene, CDR1 is SGDLS and CDR2 is YYNGEE.